This T cell receptor (beta chain) was identified during a study of CD4 T cells in relation to SARS-CoV-2 and coronaviruses. Turning to the study itself: No peptide or an HIV-1 Nef peptide pool served as negative control. The HLA restriction of the shared crossreactive spike epitopes was mapped. Findings and limits, study-wide: In roughly 60% of donors, memory CD4+ clonotypes crossrecognized SARS-CoV-2 and at least one common cold coronavirus spike.

The protocol was immunoSEQ multiplex PCR, while the TCRdb copy is restricted to in-frame clones and leaves out a portion. The table includes 20,000 or so clones, 76% detected once. Regarding this clone: Its antigen is not identified.

Unexposed donor CD4+ T cells date from 2011-2018, before the COVID-19 pandemic. CD4+ T cells were isolated from the cells after nine to eleven days of culture. The CDR3 covers 19 residues. The chain carries TRBV21-1 and TRBJ2-3; the table's D call, TRBD1, was not checked against the DNA. TRBV21-1 is described as a pseudogene. The specimen sequenced was CD4+ T cells from PBMCs, cultured in vitro. This TCR was recovered from a human donor in good health. CDR3 bases: TGTGCCAGCAGCAAAAGGGACAGGGCCAGAGCGGGAACGGGTGATACGCAGTATTTT. Amino acids: CASSKRDRARAGTGDTQYF.